What follows describes a single T cell receptor (beta chain). Its target is unknown. This sample is drawn from a study of vaccination effects on CD4 cells after COVID-19. Background on the study: The second dose preceded post-vaccine samples by a median of 72 days.

Trimming took 0 bases from V and 7 from J, leaving 14 bases between them. Per germline, CDR1 SGHDT and CDR2 YYEEEE. The CDR3 is made up of 15 amino acids. Peptide-pool stimulation followed by sequencing identified expanded antigen-specific CD4+ clonotypes in the ViraFEST assay. It was after more than 8 days of culture that CD4+ T cells were isolated. Each participant received a vaccine that was either BNT162b2 or mRNA-1273, given as two doses. Sequencing was performed with immunoSEQ multiplex PCR; in TCRdb, only in-frame clones are kept and a portion is missing. The sample carries around 30,000 clones, 65% to 80% recorded once. Study outcomes and limitations: Limitations: small convalescent group and missing early post-infection timepoints. Healthy vaccinees showed cross-reactivity with common cold coronaviruses in only 1 of 255 vaccine-induced clones. There was marked clonal contraction among infection- and vaccine-induced clones late after vaccination.

The sequencing used CD4+ T cells from PBMCs cultured with HCoV-NL63 spike peptides, collected after COVID-19 vaccination. This TCR was recovered from a human donor who received a COVID-19 vaccine. The chain recombines TRBV5-6 with TRBJ1-5; D remains ambiguous. This CDR3 is CASSLGGMVHQPQHF. For the CDR3, the DNA is TGTGCCAGCAGCTTGGGAGGGATGGTTCACCAGCCCCAGCATTTT.